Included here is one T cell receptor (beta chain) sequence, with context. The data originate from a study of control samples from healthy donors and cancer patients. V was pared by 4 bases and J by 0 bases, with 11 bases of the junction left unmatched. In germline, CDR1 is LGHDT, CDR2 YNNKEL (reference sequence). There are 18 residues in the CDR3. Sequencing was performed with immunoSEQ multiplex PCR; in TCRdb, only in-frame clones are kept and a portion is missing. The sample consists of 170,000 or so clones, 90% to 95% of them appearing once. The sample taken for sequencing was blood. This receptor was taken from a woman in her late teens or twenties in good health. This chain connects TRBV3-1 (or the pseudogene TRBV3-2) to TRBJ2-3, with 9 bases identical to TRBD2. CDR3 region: CASSPPLAGLLSTDTQYF. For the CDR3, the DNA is TGTGCCAGCAGCCCCCCACTAGCGGGCCTCCTTAGCACAGATACGCAGTATTTT.